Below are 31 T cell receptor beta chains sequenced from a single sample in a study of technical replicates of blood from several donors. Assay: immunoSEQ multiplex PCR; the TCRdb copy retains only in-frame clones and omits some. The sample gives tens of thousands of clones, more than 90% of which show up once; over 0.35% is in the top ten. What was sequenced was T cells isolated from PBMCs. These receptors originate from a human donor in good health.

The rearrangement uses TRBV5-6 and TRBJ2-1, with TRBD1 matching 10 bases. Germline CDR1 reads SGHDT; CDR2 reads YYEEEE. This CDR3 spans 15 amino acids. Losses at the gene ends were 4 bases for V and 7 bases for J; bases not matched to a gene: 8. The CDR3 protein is CASSTGTGVGNEQFF. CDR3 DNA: TGTGCCAGCAGCACCGGGACAGGGGTTGGGAATGAGCAGTTCTTC.

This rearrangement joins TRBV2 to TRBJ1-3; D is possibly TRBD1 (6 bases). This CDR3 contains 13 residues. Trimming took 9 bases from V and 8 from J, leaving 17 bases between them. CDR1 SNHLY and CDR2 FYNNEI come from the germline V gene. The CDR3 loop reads CASLGQSAHTIYF. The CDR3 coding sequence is TGTGCCAGTCTCGGACAGTCCGCGCACACCATATATTTT.

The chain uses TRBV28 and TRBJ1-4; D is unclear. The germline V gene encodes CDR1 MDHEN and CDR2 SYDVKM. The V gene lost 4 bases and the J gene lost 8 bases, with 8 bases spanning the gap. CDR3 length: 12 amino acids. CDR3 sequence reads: CASSSTREKLFF. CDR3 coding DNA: TGTGCCAGCAGTTCCACGCGGGAAAAACTGTTTTTT.

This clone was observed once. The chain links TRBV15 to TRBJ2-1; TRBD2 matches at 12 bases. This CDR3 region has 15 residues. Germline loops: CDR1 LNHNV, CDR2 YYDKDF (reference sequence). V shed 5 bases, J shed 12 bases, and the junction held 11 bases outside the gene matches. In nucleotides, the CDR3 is TGTGCCACCAGCGAACGGACTAGCGGGGTCGGGGCGCAGTTCTTC. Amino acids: CATSERTSGVGAQFF.

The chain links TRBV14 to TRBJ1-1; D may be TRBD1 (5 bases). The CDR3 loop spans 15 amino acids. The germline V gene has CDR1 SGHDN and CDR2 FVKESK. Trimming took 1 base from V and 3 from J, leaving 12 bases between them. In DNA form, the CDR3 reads TGTGCCAGCAGCCAAGGTCCTACAGGTTACACTGAAGCTTTCTTT. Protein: CASSQGPTGYTEAFF.

CDR3 nucleotides: TGTGCCAGCAGCCCCTTCAGGGATAACTATGGCTACACCTTC. It yields the protein CASSPFRDNYGYTF. The chain combines TRBV7-8 with TRBJ1-2; tentatively, D is TRBD1 (5 bases). Germline CDR1 is SGHVS and CDR2 is FQNEAQ. The CDR3 has 14 amino acids. Trimming took 5 bases from V and 1 from J, leaving 11 bases between them.

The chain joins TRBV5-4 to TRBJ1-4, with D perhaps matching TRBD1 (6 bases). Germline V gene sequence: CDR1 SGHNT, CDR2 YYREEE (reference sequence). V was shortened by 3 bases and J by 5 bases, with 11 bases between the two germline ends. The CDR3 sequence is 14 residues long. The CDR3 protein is CASSSKQGNEKLFF. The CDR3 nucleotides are TGTGCCAGCAGCTCGAAACAGGGAAATGAAAAACTGTTTTTT.

This chain's CDR3 is CASMVRGMNTEAFF. CDR3 nucleotide sequence: TGTGCCAGCATGGTCAGGGGTATGAACACTGAAGCTTTCTTT. This rearrangement joins TRBV6-5 to TRBJ1-1; D might be TRBD1 (6 bases). The CDR3 totals 14 residues. Looked up from germline, CDR1 is MNHEY and CDR2 is SVGAGI. Trimming shortened V by 7 bases and J by 0 bases, and 12 bases separated the two germline ends.

CDR3 amino acids: CASSDSPQTWNEQFF. DNA for the CDR3: TGTGCCAGCAGTGATAGTCCCCAGACTTGGAATGAGCAGTTCTTC. The chain links TRBV25-1 to TRBJ2-1; D gene ambiguous. Germline V gene sequence: CDR1 MGHDK, CDR2 SYGVNS. V was pared by 3 bases and J by 7 bases, with 16 bases between. The CDR3 has 15 amino acids. The entire variable domain, with the rest obtained from reference TRBV25-1 and TRBJ2-1, is as follows: EADIYQTPRYLVIGTGKKITLECSQTMGHDKMYWYQQDPGMELHLIHYSYGVNSTEKGDLSSESTVSRIRTEHFPLTLESARPSHTSQYLCASSDSPQTWNEQFFGPGTRLTVL.

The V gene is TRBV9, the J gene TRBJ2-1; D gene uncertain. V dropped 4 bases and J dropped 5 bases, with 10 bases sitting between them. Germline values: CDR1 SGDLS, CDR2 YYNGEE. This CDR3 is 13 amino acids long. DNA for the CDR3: TGTGCCAGCAGCCCCAACAGTGACAATGAGCAGTTCTTC. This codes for CASSPNSDNEQFF.

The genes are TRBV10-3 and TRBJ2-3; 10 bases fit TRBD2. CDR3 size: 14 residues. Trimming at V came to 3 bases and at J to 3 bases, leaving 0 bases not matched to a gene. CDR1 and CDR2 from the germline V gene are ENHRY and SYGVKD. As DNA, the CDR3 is TGTGCCATCAGTGAACTAGCGGGAACAGATACGCAGTATTTT. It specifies CAISELAGTDTQYF.

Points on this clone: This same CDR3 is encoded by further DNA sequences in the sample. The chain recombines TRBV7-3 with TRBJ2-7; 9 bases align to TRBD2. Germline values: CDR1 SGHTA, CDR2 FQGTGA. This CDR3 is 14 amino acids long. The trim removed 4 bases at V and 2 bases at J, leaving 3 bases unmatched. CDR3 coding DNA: TGTGCCAGCAGCTCGGCGGGAGGGCCCTACGAGCAGTACTTC. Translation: CASSSAGGPYEQYF.

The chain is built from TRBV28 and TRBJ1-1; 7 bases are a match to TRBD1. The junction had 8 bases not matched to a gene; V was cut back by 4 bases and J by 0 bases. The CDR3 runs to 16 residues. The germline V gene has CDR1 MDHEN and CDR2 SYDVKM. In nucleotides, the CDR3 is TGTGCCAGCAGTTGGACAGGCCTAGGCATGAACACTGAAGCTTTCTTT. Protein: CASSWTGLGMNTEAFF.

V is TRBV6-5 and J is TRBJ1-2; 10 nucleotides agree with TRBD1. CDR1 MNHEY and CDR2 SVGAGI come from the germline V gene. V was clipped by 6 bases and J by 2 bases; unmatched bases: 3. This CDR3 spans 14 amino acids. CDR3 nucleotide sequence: TGTGCCAGCAGAACGGGACAGGGGAACTATGGCTACACCTTC. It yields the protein CASRTGQGNYGYTF.

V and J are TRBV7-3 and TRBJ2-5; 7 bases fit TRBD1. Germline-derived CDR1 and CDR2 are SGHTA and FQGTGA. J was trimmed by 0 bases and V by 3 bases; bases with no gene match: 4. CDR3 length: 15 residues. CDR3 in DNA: TGTGCCAGCAGCTTGGGACAGACCGACCAAGAGACCCAGTACTTC. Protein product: CASSLGQTDQETQYF.

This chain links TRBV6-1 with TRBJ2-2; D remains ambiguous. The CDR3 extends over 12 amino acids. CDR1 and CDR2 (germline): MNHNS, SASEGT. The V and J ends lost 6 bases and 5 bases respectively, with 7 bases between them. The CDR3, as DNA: TGTGCCAGCAGATCCAGAACCGGGGAGCTGTTTTTT. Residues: CASRSRTGELFF.

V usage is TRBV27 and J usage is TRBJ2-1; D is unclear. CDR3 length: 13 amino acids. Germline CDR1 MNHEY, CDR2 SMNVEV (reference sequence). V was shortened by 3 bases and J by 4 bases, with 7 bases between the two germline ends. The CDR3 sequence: CASSFVEYNEQFF. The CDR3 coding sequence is TGTGCCAGCAGTTTTGTCGAGTACAATGAGCAGTTCTTC.

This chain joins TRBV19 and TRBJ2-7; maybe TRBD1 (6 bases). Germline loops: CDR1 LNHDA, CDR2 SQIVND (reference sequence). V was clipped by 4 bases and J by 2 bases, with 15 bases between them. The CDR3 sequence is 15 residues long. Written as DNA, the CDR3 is TGTGCCAGTAGTACCGTACAGGGTAGAACCTACGAGCAGTACTTC. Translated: CASSTVQGRTYEQYF. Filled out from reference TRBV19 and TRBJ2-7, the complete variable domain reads DGGITQSPKYLFRKEGQNVTLSCEQNLNHDAMYWYRQDPGQGLRLIYYSQIVNDFQKGDIAEGYSVSREKKESFPLTVTSAQKNPTAFYLCASSTVQGRTYEQYFGPGTRLTVT.

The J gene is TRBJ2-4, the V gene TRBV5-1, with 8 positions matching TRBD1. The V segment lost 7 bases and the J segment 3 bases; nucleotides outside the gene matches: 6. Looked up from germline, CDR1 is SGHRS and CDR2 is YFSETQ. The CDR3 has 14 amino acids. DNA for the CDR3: TGCGCCAGCTCCAGGGGGCCAGACAAAAACATTCAGTACTTC. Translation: CASSRGPDKNIQYF.

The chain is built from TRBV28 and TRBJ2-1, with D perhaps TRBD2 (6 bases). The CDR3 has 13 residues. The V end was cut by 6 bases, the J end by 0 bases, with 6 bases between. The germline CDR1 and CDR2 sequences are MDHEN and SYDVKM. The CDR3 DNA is TGTGCCAGCAGCGGGGGCTCCTACAATGAGCAGTTCTTC. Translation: CASSGGSYNEQFF.

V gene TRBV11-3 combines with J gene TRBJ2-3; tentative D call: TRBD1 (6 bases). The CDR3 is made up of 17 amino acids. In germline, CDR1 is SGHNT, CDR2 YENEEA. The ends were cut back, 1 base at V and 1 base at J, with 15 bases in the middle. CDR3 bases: TGTGCCAGCAGCTTAGTCTCAGGGGTTGGGGGCACAGATACGCAGTATTTT. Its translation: CASSLVSGVGGTDTQYF.

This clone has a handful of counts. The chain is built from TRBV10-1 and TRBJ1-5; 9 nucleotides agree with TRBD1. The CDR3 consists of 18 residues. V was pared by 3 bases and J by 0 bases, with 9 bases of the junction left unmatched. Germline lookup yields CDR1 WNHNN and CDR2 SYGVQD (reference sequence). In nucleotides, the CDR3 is TGCGCCAGCAGTGATCCCCGCTGGACAGGGGATAGCAATCAGCCCCAGCATTTT. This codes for CASSDPRWTGDSNQPQHF.

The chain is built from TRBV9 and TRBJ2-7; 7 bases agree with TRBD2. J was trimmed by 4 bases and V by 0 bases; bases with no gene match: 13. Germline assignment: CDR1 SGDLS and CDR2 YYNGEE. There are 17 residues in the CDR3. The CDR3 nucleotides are TGTGCCAGCAGCGTAGAAGCTAGCGCCAGCGGGAAGTACGAGCAGTACTTC. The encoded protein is CASSVEASASGKYEQYF.

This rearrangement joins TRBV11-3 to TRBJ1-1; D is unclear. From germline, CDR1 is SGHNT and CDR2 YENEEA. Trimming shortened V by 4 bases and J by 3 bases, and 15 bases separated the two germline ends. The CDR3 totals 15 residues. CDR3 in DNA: TGTGCCAGCAGCTCCCTCGAGGATCCGGACACTGAAGCTTTCTTT. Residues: CASSSLEDPDTEAFF.

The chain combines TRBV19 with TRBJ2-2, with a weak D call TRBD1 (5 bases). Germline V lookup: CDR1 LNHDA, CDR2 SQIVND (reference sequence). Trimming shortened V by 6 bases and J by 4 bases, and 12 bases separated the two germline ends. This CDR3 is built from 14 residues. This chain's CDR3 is CASRSRGFTGELFF. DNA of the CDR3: TGTGCCAGTAGATCTAGGGGATTCACCGGGGAGCTGTTTTTT.

CDR3 amino acids: CASSLEGTQSGEQYF. In DNA, the CDR3 is TGTGCCAGCAGCTTAGAAGGGACTCAAAGCGGGGAGCAGTACTTC. This chain uses TRBV7-6 with TRBJ2-7; weak D call: TRBD2 (6 bases). V was shortened by 1 base and J by 7 bases, with 17 bases between the two germline ends. The CDR3 runs 15 residues. Germline V lookup: CDR1 SGHVS, CDR2 FNYEAQ.

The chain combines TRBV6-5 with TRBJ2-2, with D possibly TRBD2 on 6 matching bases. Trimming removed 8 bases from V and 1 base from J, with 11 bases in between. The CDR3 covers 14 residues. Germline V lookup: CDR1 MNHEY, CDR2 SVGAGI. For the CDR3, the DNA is TGTGCCAGCTTTAGGCGGGAGAACACCGGGGAGCTGTTTTTT. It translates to CASFRRENTGELFF.

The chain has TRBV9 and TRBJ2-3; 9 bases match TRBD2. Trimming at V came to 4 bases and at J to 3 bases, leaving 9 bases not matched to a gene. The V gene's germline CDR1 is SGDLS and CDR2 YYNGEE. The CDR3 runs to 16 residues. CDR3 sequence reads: CASSPLASGRTDTQYF. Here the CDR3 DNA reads TGTGCCAGCAGCCCTCTCGCAAGCGGGAGGACAGATACGCAGTATTTT.

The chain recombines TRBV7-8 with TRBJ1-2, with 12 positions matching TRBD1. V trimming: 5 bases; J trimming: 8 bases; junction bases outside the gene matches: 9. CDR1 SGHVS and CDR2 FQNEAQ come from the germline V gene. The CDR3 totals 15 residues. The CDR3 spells CASSGRGTGGLGYTF. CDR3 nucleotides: TGTGCCAGCAGCGGTAGGGGGACAGGGGGCTTGGGCTACACCTTC.

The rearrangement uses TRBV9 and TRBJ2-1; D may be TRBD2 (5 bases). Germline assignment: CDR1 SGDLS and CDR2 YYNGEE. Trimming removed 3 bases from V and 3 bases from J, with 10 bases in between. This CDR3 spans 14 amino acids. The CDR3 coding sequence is TGTGCCAGCAGCGGGACGGGGATCTACAATGAGCAGTTCTTC. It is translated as CASSGTGIYNEQFF. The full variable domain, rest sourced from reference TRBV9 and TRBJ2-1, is DSGVTQTPKHLITATGQRVTLRCSPRSGDLSVYWYQQSLDQGLQFLIQYYNGEERAKGNILERFSAQQFPDLHSELNLSSLELGDSALYFCASSGTGIYNEQFFGPGTRLTVL.

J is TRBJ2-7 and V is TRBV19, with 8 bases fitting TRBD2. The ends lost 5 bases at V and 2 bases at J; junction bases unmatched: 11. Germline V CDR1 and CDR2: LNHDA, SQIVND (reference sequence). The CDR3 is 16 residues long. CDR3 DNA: TGTGCCAGTAGTTCCCCCCCGGGAGGGCCGACCTACGAGCAGTACTTC. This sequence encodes CASSSPPGGPTYEQYF.